One and the same sample provided the 26 T cell receptor beta chains below, sequenced in a study of PD-1 blockade in classical Hodgkin lymphoma. Sequenced by immunoSEQ multiplex PCR; TCRdb stores in-frame clones only, minus some. The profile shows approximately 22,000 clones, less than 75% of them singletons. Time point noted: cycle 4 day 1 (C4D1), after 6 weeks of nivolumab. No patient escaped relapse after autologous stem cell transplantation, and brentuximab vedotin exposure varied. The sample consisted of peripheral blood mononuclear cells (PBMCs), taken before the fourth cycle of nivolumab. All receptors come from a human donor with classical Hodgkin lymphoma.

This chain uses TRBV5-1 with TRBJ2-2; 8 bases fit TRBD1. Per germline, CDR1 SGHRS and CDR2 YFSETQ. Trimming cost V 2 bases and J 2 bases; bases outside gene matches: 8. This CDR3 contains 17 residues. The CDR3 DNA is TGCGCCAGCAGCTTCGGGGACAGGACGTCTAACACCGGGGAGCTGTTTTTT. It is translated as CASSFGDRTSNTGELFF.

This CDR3 is CASSLRDTYPYEQYF. Written as DNA, the CDR3 is TGTGCCAGCAGCTTGCGGGACACCTACCCATACGAGCAGTACTTC. The rearrangement joins TRBV5-6 to TRBJ2-7, with D perhaps matching TRBD1 (6 bases). Per the germline V gene, CDR1 is SGHDT and CDR2 is YYEEEE. The CDR3 covers 15 residues. V shed 1 base and J shed 4 bases, with 15 bases lying between them.

This clone was observed a handful of times. The chain recombines TRBV7-2 with TRBJ1-2, with a weak D call TRBD1 (6 bases). Germline lookup yields CDR1 SGHTA and CDR2 FQGNSA. Trimming took off 4 bases at V and 6 bases at J, with 12 bases between the two ends. The CDR3 runs to 13 residues. CDR3 in DNA: TGTGCCAGCAGCTCCCCACAGGGAAATGGCTACACCTTC. Translating gives CASSSPQGNGYTF. Full variable domain (missing parts from reference TRBV7-2 and TRBJ1-2): GAGVSQSPSNKVTEKGKDVELRCDPISGHTALYWYRQSLGQGLEFLIYFQGNSAPDKSGLPSDRFSAERTGGSVSTLTIQRTQQEDSAVYLCASSSPQGNGYTFGSGTRLTVV.

This clone has a handful of counts. This rearrangement joins TRBV2 to TRBJ1-2; unclear D gene. The CDR3 covers 12 residues. V was pared by 6 bases and J by 3 bases, with 8 bases between. Germline CDR1 and CDR2: SNHLY and FYNNEI. The CDR3 reads CASSPEDYGYTF. DNA for the CDR3: TGTGCCAGCAGCCCTGAGGACTATGGCTACACCTTC. Full variable domain (rest looked up from reference TRBV2 and TRBJ1-2): EPEVTQTPSHQVTQMGQEVILRCVPISNHLYFYWYRQILGQKVEFLVSFYNNEISEKSEIFDDQFSVERPDGSNFTLKIRSTKLEDSAMYFCASSPEDYGYTFGSGTRLTVV.

The chain couples TRBV7-2 to TRBJ2-7; TRBD1 matches 11 bases. J was trimmed by 4 bases and V by 1 base; bases with no gene match: 3. This CDR3 is 15 amino acids long. Germline-derived CDR1 and CDR2 are SGHTA and FQGNSA. The CDR3 DNA sequence: TGTGCCAGCAGCTTAGAAGGACAGGGGGCTTACGAGCAGTACTTC. Translating gives CASSLEGQGAYEQYF.

This chain links TRBV7-3 with TRBJ2-2; 9 bases match TRBD1. The germline V gene encodes CDR1 SGHTA and CDR2 FQGTGA. The CDR3 has 15 amino acids. V was pared by 2 bases and J by 4 bases, with 2 bases of the junction left unmatched. The CDR3 bases are TGTGCCAGCAGCTTAGGGACAGGGCTCACCGGGGAGCTGTTTTTT. As protein: CASSLGTGLTGELFF.

V is TRBV4-2 and J is TRBJ2-6; 9 nucleotides align to TRBD1. The CDR3 extends over 19 amino acids. Germline V lookup: CDR1 LGHNA, CDR2 YNFKEQ. Trimming took 0 bases from V and 8 from J; bases not matched to a gene: 14. The CDR3 DNA sequence: TGTGCCAGCAGCCAAGAGACAGGGGGGGACCTAGTAAGAACCAACGTCCTGACTTTC. This gives the protein CASSQETGGDLVRTNVLTF.

This clone showed up just a few times. This rearrangement joins TRBV6-5 to TRBJ2-1, with 9 positions matching TRBD2. In germline, CDR1 is MNHEY, CDR2 SVGAGI. J lost 9 bases, V lost 6 bases, and 12 bases had no gene match. The CDR3 is 15 amino acids. CDR3 sequence reads: CASSDTGTSSREQFF. For the CDR3, the DNA is TGTGCCAGCAGCGATACCGGGACTAGCTCGCGTGAGCAGTTCTTC.

This CDR3 is CASSVRGSGANVLTF. The CDR3 region has the DNA TGTGCCAGCAGCGTCCGAGGCTCTGGGGCCAACGTCCTGACTTTC. The V call is TRBV7-9, the J call TRBJ2-6; D is unresolved. Germline CDR1 SEHNR, CDR2 FQNEAQ (reference sequence). The CDR3 spans 15 residues. Trimming removed 5 bases at V and 0 bases at J, with 8 bases between.

This chain uses TRBV19 with TRBJ1-2; D uncertain. Per the germline V gene, CDR1 is LNHDA and CDR2 is SQIVND (reference sequence). This CDR3 comprises 12 residues. Trimming removed 9 bases from V and 4 bases from J, with 12 bases in between. The CDR3 DNA reads TGTGCCAGCAATTCAGTCGCCTATGGCTACACCTTC. Amino acids: CASNSVAYGYTF.

This chain uses TRBV20-1 with TRBJ2-1, with D unresolved. This CDR3 is built from 11 residues. V lost 4 bases and J lost 6, with 7 bases in between. Per the germline V gene, CDR1 is DFQATT and CDR2 is SNEGSKA (reference sequence). The CDR3 spells CSAIALNEQFF. The CDR3 nucleotides read TGCAGTGCTATCGCTCTCAATGAGCAGTTCTTC.

This clone was picked up a small number of times. The chain joins TRBV4-1 to TRBJ2-5; 12 nucleotides match TRBD2. Trimming at V came to 4 bases and at J to 5 bases, leaving 5 bases not matched to a gene. Looked up from germline, CDR1 is MGHRA and CDR2 is YSYEKL. This CDR3 comprises 15 residues. CDR3 in amino acids: CASSRLLAGGETQYF. As DNA, the CDR3 is TGCGCCAGCAGCCGATTACTAGCGGGAGGCGAGACCCAGTACTTC.

This clone was detected only once. This sequence joins TRBV5-1 and TRBJ2-3; 9 positions match TRBD2. V was pared by 4 bases and J by 6 bases, with 3 bases of the junction left unmatched. The CDR3 consists of 13 residues. The V gene's germline CDR1 is SGHRS and CDR2 YFSETQ. CDR3 sequence reads: CASSPGLADTQYF. The CDR3 coding sequence is TGCGCCAGCAGCCCGGGACTAGCTGATACGCAGTATTTT.

The gene calls are TRBV19 and TRBJ1-2, with D maybe TRBD1 (6 bases). This CDR3 has 13 amino acids. CDR1 is LNHDA, CDR2 SQIVND, per germline (reference sequence). V lost 4 bases and J 5 bases, leaving 11 bases between the germline ends. The CDR3 sequence: CASSNGGWYGYTF. As DNA, the CDR3 is TGTGCCAGTAGTAATGGGGGCTGGTATGGCTACACCTTC.

DNA of the CDR3: TGCGCCAGCAGCCAGGGTCTCGGACCGACGGAGCAGTACTTC. It yields the protein CASSQGLGPTEQYF. The rearrangement uses TRBV4-3 and TRBJ2-7; D is ambiguous. In germline, CDR1 is LGHNA, CDR2 YSLEER. The V gene lost 3 bases and the J gene lost 7 bases, with 16 bases spanning the gap. The CDR3 has 14 residues.

This clone was recorded once. This chain joins TRBV29-1 and TRBJ2-1; 12 positions agree with TRBD1. The CDR3 has 17 residues. The trim removed 4 bases at V and 4 bases at J, leaving 11 bases unmatched. Germline V CDR1 and CDR2: SQVTM, ANQGSEA. The CDR3 region is CSVGRDRGQENYNEQFF. DNA of the CDR3: TGCAGCGTTGGACGGGACAGGGGGCAAGAAAATTACAATGAGCAGTTCTTC.

The chain carries TRBV27 and TRBJ1-6; no definite D call. Per the germline V gene, CDR1 is MNHEY and CDR2 is SMNVEV (reference sequence). V shed 6 bases and J shed 9 bases, with 12 bases lying between them. CDR3 size: 13 residues. The CDR3 DNA reads TGTGCCAGCAGCAGGCTTGGAGGTTCACCCCTCCACTTT. Amino acids: CASSRLGGSPLHF.

This chain's CDR3 is CASSSHRGHEQYF. The CDR3 coding sequence is TGTGCCAGCAGCTCTCACAGGGGCCACGAGCAGTACTTC. The genes are TRBV7-6 and TRBJ2-7, with 7 bases lining up with TRBD1. This CDR3 comprises 13 residues. Germline CDR1 reads SGHVS; CDR2 reads FNYEAQ. J was trimmed by 5 bases and V by 4 bases; bases with no gene match: 5.

The chain carries TRBV10-3 and TRBJ2-7, with 7 nucleotides matching TRBD1. Germline CDR1 ENHRY, CDR2 SYGVKD. CDR3 length equals 14 residues. Trimming cost V 7 bases and J 5 bases; bases outside gene matches: 11. CDR3 loop: CAITGTVSSNEQYF. For the CDR3, the DNA is TGTGCCATCACCGGGACAGTTTCGTCCAACGAGCAGTACTTC.

Concerning this clone: Other DNA sequences from this sample encode an identical CDR3 as well. CDR3 nucleotides: TGTGCCAGTCTCTTAGCAGGGCTGAACTATGGCTACACCTTC. It codes for CASLLAGLNYGYTF. The chain joins TRBV6-5 to TRBJ1-2; D perhaps matches TRBD1 (5 bases). The germline gives CDR1 MNHEY, CDR2 SVGAGI. The CDR3 contains 14 residues. Trimming removed 9 bases from V and 2 bases from J, with 16 bases in between.

The chain couples TRBV7-7 to TRBJ2-3, with 7 positions matching TRBD1. J was trimmed by 6 bases and V by 1 base; bases with no gene match: 4. CDR1 and CDR2 from the germline V gene are SSHAT and FNYEAQ (reference sequence). CDR3 length: 14 residues. The CDR3 here is CASSLGGTVDTQYF. DNA for the CDR3: TGTGCCAGCAGCTTAGGGGGGACAGTCGATACGCAGTATTTT.

The rearrangement uses TRBV6-5 and TRBJ2-1; 9 nucleotides match TRBD1. The V and J ends lost 6 bases and 4 bases, in that order; junction bases with no gene match: 7. CDR3 length: 15 amino acids. CDR1 and CDR2 from the germline V gene are MNHEY and SVGAGI. CDR3 region: CASRPGQGGYNEQFF. The CDR3 bases are TGTGCCAGCAGACCGGGACAGGGAGGGTACAATGAGCAGTTCTTC.

This chain uses TRBV7-2 with TRBJ2-7, with D unclear. CDR1 is SGHTA, CDR2 FQGNSA, per germline. The CDR3 is 13 amino acids. Trimming removed 5 bases at V and 6 bases at J, with 14 bases between. This CDR3 reads CASSPQTLGEQYF. Here the CDR3 DNA reads TGTGCCAGCAGCCCCCAGACCCTGGGCGAGCAGTACTTC.

V and J are TRBV27 and TRBJ1-4; a possible D gene is TRBD1 (6 bases). Germline loops: CDR1 MNHEY, CDR2 SMNVEV (reference sequence). Trimming took 2 bases from V and 2 from J, leaving 9 bases between them. The CDR3 consists of 15 residues. CDR3 bases: TGTGCCAGCAGTTTAGGACAGACTACTAATGAAAAACTGTTTTTT. Encoded protein: CASSLGQTTNEKLFF.

This chain links TRBV19 with TRBJ2-1, with a possible D match to TRBD1 (5 bases). The CDR3 extends over 11 amino acids. V was shortened by 4 bases and J by 8 bases, with 6 bases between the two germline ends. Germline lookup yields CDR1 LNHDA and CDR2 SQIVND (reference sequence). The CDR3 region has the DNA TGTGCCAGTAGTAAGGGGTATGAGCAGTTCTTC. It translates to CASSKGYEQFF.

The table lists this clone with a few counts. The chain combines TRBV30 with TRBJ1-1; no clear D gene. CDR3 length: 13 residues. With 0 bases removed from V and 4 bases from J, the gap between germline ends came to 9 bases. The germline CDR1 and CDR2 sequences are GTSNPN and SVGIG (reference sequence). This CDR3 is CAWSVLSGTEAFF. The CDR3 nucleotides are TGTGCCTGGAGTGTACTATCGGGCACTGAAGCTTTCTTT.